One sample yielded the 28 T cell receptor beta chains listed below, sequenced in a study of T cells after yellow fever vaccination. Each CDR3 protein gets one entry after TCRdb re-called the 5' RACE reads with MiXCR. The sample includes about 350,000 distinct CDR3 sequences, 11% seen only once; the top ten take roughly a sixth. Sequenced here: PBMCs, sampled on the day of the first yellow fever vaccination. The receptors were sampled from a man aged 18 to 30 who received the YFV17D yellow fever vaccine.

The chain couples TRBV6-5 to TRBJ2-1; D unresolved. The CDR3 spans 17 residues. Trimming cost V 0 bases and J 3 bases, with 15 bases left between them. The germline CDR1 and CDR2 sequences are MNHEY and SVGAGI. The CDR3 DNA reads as TGTGCCAGCAGTTACTCTAGATACAGTACCAGCTACAATGAGCAGTTCTTC. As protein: CASSYSRYSTSYNEQFF.

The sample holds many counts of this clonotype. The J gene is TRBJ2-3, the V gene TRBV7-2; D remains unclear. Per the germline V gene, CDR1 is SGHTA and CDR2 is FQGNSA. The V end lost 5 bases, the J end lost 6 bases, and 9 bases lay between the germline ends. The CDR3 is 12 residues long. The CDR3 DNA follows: TGTGCCAGCAGCCCAACGTTGGATACGCAGTATTTT. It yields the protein CASSPTLDTQYF.

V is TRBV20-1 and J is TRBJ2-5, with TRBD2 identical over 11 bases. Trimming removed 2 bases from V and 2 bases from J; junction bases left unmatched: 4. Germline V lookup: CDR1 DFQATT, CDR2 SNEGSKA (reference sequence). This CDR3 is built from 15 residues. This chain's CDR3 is CSARKLAGGQETQYF. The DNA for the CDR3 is TGCAGTGCTAGAAAATTAGCGGGGGGGCAAGAGACCCAGTACTTC.

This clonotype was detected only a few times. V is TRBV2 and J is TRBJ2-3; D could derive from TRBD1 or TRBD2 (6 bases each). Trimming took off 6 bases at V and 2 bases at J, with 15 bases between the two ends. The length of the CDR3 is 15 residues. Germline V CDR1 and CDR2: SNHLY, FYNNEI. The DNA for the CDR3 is TGTGCCAGCAGAGGGGGGTTGGGGAACACAGATACGCAGTATTTT. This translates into CASRGGLGNTDTQYF.

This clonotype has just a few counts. The CDR3 here is CASSVGNTGELFF. In DNA, the CDR3 is TGTGCCAGCAGCGTAGGAAACACCGGGGAGCTGTTTTTT. The chain recombines TRBV9 with TRBJ2-2, with D hard to call. The V end was cut by 0 bases, the J end by 2 bases, with 2 bases between. Per the germline V gene, CDR1 is SGDLS and CDR2 is YYNGEE. The CDR3 has 13 residues.

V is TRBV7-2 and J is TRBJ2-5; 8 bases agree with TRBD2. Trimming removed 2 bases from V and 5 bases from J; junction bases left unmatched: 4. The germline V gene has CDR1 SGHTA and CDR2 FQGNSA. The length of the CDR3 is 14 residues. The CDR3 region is CASSLQRGRETQYF. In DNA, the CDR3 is TGTGCCAGCAGCTTACAGCGGGGGCGTGAGACCCAGTACTTC.

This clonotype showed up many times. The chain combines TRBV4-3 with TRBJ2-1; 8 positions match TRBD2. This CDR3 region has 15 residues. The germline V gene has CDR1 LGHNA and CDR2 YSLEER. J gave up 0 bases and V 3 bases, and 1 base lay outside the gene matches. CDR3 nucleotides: TGCGCCAGCAGCCAGGGACTAGACTCCTACAATGAGCAGTTCTTC. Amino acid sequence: CASSQGLDSYNEQFF.

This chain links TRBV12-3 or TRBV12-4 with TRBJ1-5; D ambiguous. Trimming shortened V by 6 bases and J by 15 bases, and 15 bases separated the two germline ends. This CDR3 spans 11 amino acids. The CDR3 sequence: CASSSGPSRHF. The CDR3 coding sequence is TGTGCCAGCAGCTCTGGACCGTCACGGCATTTT.

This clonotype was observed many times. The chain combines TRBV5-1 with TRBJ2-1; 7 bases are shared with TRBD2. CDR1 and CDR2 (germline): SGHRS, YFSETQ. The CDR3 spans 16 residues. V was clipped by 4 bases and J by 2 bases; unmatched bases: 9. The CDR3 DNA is TGCGCCAGCAGCCCCGCGGGGGTAGGGCCCTACAATGAGCAGTTCTTC. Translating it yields CASSPAGVGPYNEQFF.

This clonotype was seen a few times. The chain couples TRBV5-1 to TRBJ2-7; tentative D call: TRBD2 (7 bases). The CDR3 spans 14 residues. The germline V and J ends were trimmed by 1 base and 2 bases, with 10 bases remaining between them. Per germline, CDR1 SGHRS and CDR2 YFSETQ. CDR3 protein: CASSLREGAYEQYV. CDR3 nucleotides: TGCGCCAGCAGCTTGAGGGAGGGGGCCTACGAGCAGTACGTC.

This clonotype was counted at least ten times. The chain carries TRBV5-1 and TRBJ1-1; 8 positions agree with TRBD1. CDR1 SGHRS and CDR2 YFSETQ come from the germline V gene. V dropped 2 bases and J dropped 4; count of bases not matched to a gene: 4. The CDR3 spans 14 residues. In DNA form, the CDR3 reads TGCGCCAGCAGCTTCAGACAGGGGTCCACTGAAGCTTTCTTT. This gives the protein CASSFRQGSTEAFF.

CDR3 DNA: TGTGCCAGCAGTGGGGGACCCGCCCCGTTCTTC. Protein product: CASSGGPAPFF. This rearrangement joins TRBV25-1 to TRBJ2-1, with D perhaps matching TRBD1 or TRBD2 (5 bases each). The CDR3 has 11 amino acids. Trimming took 4 bases from V and 15 from J, leaving 13 bases between them. Looked up from germline, CDR1 is MGHDK and CDR2 is SYGVNS.

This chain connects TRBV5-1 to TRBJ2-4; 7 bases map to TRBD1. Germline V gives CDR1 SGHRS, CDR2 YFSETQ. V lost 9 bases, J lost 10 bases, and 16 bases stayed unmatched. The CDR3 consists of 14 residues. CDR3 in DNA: TGCGCCACCCGGGACCGGGACAGCGATCAAATTCAGTACTTC. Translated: CATRDRDSDQIQYF.

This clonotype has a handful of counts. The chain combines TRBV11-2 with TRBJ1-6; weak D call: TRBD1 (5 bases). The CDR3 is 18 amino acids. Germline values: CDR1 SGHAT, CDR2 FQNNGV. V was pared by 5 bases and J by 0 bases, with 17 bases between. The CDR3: CASSPQGPGSSYNSPLHF. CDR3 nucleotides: TGTGCCAGCAGCCCGCAGGGCCCAGGGAGCTCCTATAATTCACCCCTCCACTTT.

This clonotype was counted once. CDR3 in DNA: TGTGCCAGCAGCTTAACCCGGGAGGGGGAACTGTTTTTT. The encoded protein is CASSLTREGELFF. V and J are TRBV7-8 and TRBJ1-4; possible D gene TRBD1, 6 bases. The CDR3 totals 13 residues. Deletions cut 2 bases from V and 12 bases from J, with 13 bases between. Germline-derived CDR1 and CDR2 are SGHVS and FQNEAQ.

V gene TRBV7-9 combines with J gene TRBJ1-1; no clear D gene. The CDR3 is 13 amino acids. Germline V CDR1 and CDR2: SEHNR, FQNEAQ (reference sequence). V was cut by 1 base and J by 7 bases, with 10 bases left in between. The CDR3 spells CASSLGRADEAFF. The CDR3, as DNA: TGTGCCAGCAGCTTAGGGAGGGCCGATGAAGCTTTCTTT. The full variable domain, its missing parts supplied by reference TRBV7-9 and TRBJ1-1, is DTGVSQNPRHKITKRGQNVTFRCDPISEHNRLYWYRQTLGQGPEFLTYFQNEAQLEKSRLLSDRFSAERPKGSFSTLEIQRTEQGDSAMYLCASSLGRADEAFFGQGTRLTVV.

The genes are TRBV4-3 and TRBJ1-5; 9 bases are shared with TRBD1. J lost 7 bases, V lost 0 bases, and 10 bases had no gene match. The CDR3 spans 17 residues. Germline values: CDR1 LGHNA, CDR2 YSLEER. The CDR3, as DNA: TGCGCCAGCAGCCAAGACGTCAACAGGGGGCGCGGACAGCCCCAGCATTTT. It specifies CASSQDVNRGRGQPQHF.

For the CDR3, the DNA is TGTGCCAGCAGCTTCTACAGCGTGACTAACTATGGCTACACCTTC. This encodes CASSFYSVTNYGYTF. The chain recombines TRBV5-6 with TRBJ1-2; D ambiguous. V was trimmed by 2 bases and J by 0 bases, leaving 11 bases between them. This CDR3 is built from 15 residues. Germline loops: CDR1 SGHDT, CDR2 YYEEEE.

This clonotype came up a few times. CDR3 loop: CASSSHYRVDGQFF. Here the CDR3 DNA reads TGTGCCAGCAGTTCTCACTACAGGGTAGATGGGCAGTTCTTC. V and J are TRBV12-3 or TRBV12-4 and TRBJ2-1; TRBD1 is a possible D gene (6 bases). The CDR3 covers 14 residues. V lost 4 bases, J lost 12 bases, and 19 bases lay in between.

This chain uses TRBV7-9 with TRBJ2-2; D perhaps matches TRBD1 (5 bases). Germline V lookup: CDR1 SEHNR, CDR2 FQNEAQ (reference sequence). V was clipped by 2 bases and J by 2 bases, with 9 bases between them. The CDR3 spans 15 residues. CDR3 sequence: CASSLSDRNTGELFF. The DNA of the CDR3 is TGTGCCAGCAGCTTAAGCGACAGAAACACCGGGGAGCTGTTTTTT. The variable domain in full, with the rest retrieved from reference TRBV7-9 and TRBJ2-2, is DTGVSQNPRHKITKRGQNVTFRCDPISEHNRLYWYRQTLGQGPEFLTYFQNEAQLEKSRLLSDRFSAERPKGSFSTLEIQRTEQGDSAMYLCASSLSDRNTGELFFGEGSRLTVL.

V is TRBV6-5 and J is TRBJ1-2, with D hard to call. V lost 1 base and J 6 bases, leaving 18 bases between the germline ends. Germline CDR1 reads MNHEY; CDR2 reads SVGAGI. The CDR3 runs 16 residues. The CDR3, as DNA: TGTGCCAGCAGTTACTTTCCCACCACCTCCGTCCATGGCTACACCTTC. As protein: CASSYFPTTSVHGYTF.

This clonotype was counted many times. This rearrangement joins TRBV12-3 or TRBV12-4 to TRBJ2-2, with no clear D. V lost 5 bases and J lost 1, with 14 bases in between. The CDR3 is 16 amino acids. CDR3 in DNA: TGTGCCAGCAGTCCCCAACCGGGCCTGAACACCGGGGAGCTGTTTTTT. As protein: CASSPQPGLNTGELFF.

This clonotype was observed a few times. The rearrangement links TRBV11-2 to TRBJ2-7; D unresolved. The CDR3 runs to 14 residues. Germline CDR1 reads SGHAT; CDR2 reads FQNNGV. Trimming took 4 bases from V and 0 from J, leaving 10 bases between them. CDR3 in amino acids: CASSSGPSSYEQYF. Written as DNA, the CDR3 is TGTGCCAGCAGCTCCGGCCCTAGCTCCTACGAGCAGTACTTC.

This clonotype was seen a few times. CDR3 nucleotides: TGTGCCAGCAGCCCCCCCGGCTTTCAGCCCCAGCATTTT. Residues: CASSPPGFQPQHF. The chain has TRBV12-3 or TRBV12-4 and TRBJ1-5; unclear D gene. The CDR3 extends over 13 amino acids. V was cut by 6 bases and J by 6 bases, with 12 bases left in between.

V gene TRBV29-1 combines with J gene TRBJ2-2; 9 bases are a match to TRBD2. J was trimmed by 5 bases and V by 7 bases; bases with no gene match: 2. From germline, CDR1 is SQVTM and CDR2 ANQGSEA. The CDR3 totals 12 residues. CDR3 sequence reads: CSASGGTGELFF. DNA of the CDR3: TGCAGCGCGAGCGGGGGGACCGGGGAGCTGTTTTTT.

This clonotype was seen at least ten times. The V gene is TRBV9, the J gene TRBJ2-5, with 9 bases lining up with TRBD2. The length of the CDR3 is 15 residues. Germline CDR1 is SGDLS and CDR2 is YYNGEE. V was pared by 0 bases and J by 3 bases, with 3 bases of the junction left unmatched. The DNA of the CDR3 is TGTGCCAGCAGCGTAGGGACTAGCGATAAAGAGACCCAGTACTTC. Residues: CASSVGTSDKETQYF.

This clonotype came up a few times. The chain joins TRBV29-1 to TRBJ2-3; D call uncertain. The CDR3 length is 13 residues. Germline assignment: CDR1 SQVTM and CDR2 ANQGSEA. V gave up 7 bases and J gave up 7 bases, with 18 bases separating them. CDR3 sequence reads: CSAPPSPLHTQYF. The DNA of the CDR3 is TGCAGCGCTCCCCCCTCCCCACTCCATACGCAGTATTTT.

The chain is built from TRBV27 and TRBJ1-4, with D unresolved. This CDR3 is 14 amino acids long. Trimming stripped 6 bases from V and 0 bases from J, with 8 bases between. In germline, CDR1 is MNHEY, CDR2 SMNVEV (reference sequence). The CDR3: CASRRLATNEKLFF. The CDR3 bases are TGTGCCAGCAGGAGGCTTGCAACTAATGAAAAACTGTTTTTT.